This TCR beta chain stems from a study of blood T cell repertoires in COVID-19. Overall study context: The United States, Italy and Spain provided the acute and convalescent COVID-19 samples. PBMCs, B-cell-depleted T cells, or T cells were the source of the cDNA or gDNA that made up the material.

Per the study methods: Quantification of nucleated cells was approximated via reference gene primer amplification. Only in-frame clones appear in the TCRdb table, and some are missing; sequencing was by immunoSEQ multiplex PCR. D and trimming come from the DNA, and the V and J calls and clone size come from that table. This table holds tens of thousands of clones, 89% found once. The CDR3 has 14 amino acids. Germline lookup yields CDR1 SGHNT and CDR2 YYREEE (reference sequence). The germline V and J ends were trimmed by 4 bases and 9 bases, with 17 bases remaining between them. The sequenced material came from peripheral blood. V gene TRBV5-4 combines with J gene TRBJ2-1; no reliable D call. The TCR originated in a man in his 60s with acute or convalescent COVID-19. CDR3 sequence reads: CASSPSGQDLEQFF. In DNA, the CDR3 is TGTGCCAGCAGCCCGAGTGGGCAGGATCTTGAGCAGTTCTTC.